A single sample gave rise to the 6 T cell receptor beta chains below, sequenced in a study of post-analysis software for immune sequencing data. Notes on the study in general: In patients, TRBV5-6, TRBV5-1 and TRBV20-1 belonged to five TRBV segments found more frequently than in controls.

No cognate antigen is known for these TCRs. Prepared libraries of TCR beta cDNA carried unique molecular identifiers. TCRdb re-called the PCR reads with MiXCR, one entry per CDR3 protein. The sample includes hundreds of thousands of distinct CDR3 sequences, less than 35% of them seen just once. The sample consisted of blood. Receptor source: a girl aged 5 to 17 with multiple sclerosis.

V and J are TRBV6-2 or TRBV6-3 and TRBJ2-7, with D possibly being TRBD1 or TRBD2 (5 bases each). Deletions cut 5 bases from V and 5 bases from J, with 19 bases between. The CDR3 is 15 amino acids. Germline values: CDR1 MNHEY, CDR2 SVGEGT. The CDR3 region is CASSPNGGVNHEQYF. The CDR3 coding sequence is TGTGCCAGCAGTCCGAATGGGGGAGTGAACCACGAGCAGTACTTC.

In this sample, this clonotype turned up a few times. This sequence joins TRBV27 and TRBJ2-5; perhaps TRBD1 as D (5 bases). The tail of the sequence fits TRBJ2-7 better, so the J call may be wrong. Germline CDR1 reads MNHEY; CDR2 reads SMNVEV (reference sequence). The CDR3 covers 13 residues. In DNA form, the CDR3 reads TGTGCCAGCAGTATTTCTCAGGGTTCCGAGCAGTACTTC. It is translated as CASSISQGSEQYF.

The CDR3 coding sequence is TGCAGTGCCCAGATCCAGGGGATGGGCAATCAGCCCCAGCATTTT. This translates into CSAQIQGMGNQPQHF. The chain has TRBV20-1 and TRBJ1-5, with D perhaps TRBD1 (6 bases). CDR1 and CDR2 from the germline V gene are DFQATT and SNEGSKA (reference sequence). This CDR3 comprises 15 residues. The V and J ends lost 6 bases and 2 bases respectively, with 17 bases between them.

The chain joins TRBV10-2 to TRBJ1-2; D ambiguous. Germline V CDR1 and CDR2: WSHSY, SAAADI. The CDR3 covers 14 residues. Trimming removed 2 bases from V and 9 bases from J, with 16 bases in between. As DNA, the CDR3 is TGCGCCAGCAGTGAGAGGTCCTATGCCAATAGCTACACCTTC. Protein: CASSERSYANSYTF.

The genes are TRBV20-1 and TRBJ1-1; 8 bases map to TRBD1. CDR1 is DFQATT, CDR2 SNEGSKA, per germline (reference sequence). This CDR3 spans 13 amino acids. Germline trimming cut 4 bases from V and 5 bases from J; bases unmatched to any gene: 6. The CDR3 sequence is CSATRHRGTEAFF. The CDR3 DNA is TGCAGTGCTACTCGACACAGGGGGACTGAAGCTTTCTTT.

This chain joins TRBV29-1 and TRBJ1-1, with 8 bases aligning to TRBD1. J lost 0 bases, V lost 5 bases, and 2 bases had no gene match. Germline V gives CDR1 SQVTM, CDR2 ANQGSEA. The CDR3 has 13 residues. The CDR3 here is CSVMTGVNTEAFF. The CDR3 region has the DNA TGCAGCGTTATGACAGGGGTGAACACTGAAGCTTTCTTT.